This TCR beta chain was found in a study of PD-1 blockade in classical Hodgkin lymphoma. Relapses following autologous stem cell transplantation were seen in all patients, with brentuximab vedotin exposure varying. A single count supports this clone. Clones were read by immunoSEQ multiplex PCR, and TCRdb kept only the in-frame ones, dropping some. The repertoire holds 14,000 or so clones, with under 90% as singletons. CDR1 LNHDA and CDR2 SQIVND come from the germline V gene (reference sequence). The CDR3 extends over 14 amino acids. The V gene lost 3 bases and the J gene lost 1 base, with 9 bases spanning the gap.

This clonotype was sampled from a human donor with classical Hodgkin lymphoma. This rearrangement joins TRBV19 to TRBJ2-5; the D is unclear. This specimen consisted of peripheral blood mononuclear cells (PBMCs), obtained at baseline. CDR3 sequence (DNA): TGTGCCAGTAGTATTCAGGTTACCCAAGAGACCCAGTACTTC. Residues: CASSIQVTQETQYF.